This entry lists 17 T cell receptor beta chains sequenced from one sample in a study of somatic mutations in cytotoxic T cells in rheumatoid arthritis. Sequenced by immunoSEQ multiplex PCR; TCRdb stores in-frame clones only, minus some. Among about 30,000 clones, roughly four fifths were seen once, and the ten largest hold more than 6.5%. Input material: CD8+ T cells sorted from blood. The receptors here all came from an adult with rheumatoid arthritis.

V gene TRBV30 combines with J gene TRBJ1-2; no reliable D call. Trimming left V 2 bases short and J 8 bases short, with 15 bases between. The germline gives CDR1 GTSNPN, CDR2 SVGIG (reference sequence). The CDR3 is 13 residues long. In DNA, the CDR3 is TGTGCCTGGAGTCCGACGGGAGGGTTCGGCTACACCTTC. Protein product: CAWSPTGGFGYTF.

The V gene is TRBV6-5, the J gene TRBJ1-1; 7 positions agree with TRBD1. Unmatched junction bases numbered 4, after V lost 0 bases and J lost 0 bases. This CDR3 spans 16 amino acids. The germline gives CDR1 MNHEY, CDR2 SVGAGI. The CDR3 nucleotides are TGTGCCAGCAGTTACTCTCGGGACAGAGTGAACACTGAAGCTTTCTTT. Amino acid sequence: CASSYSRDRVNTEAFF.

J is TRBJ2-2 and V is TRBV13; 10 bases line up with TRBD1. The length of the CDR3 is 16 residues. Germline V gives CDR1 PRHDT, CDR2 FYEKMQ (reference sequence). The V gene end was trimmed by 2 bases and the J gene end by 4 bases; junction bases not matched to a gene: 4. CDR3 nucleotides: TGTGCCAGCAGCTTAATGGGACAGGGGTTCACCGGGGAGCTGTTTTTT. Translation gives CASSLMGQGFTGELFF.

This clone was counted once. V and J are TRBV9 and TRBJ1-1; 9 nucleotides match TRBD1. The CDR3 length is 17 residues. In germline, CDR1 is SGDLS, CDR2 YYNGEE. J gave up 1 base and V 0 bases, and 7 bases lay outside the gene matches. In DNA form, the CDR3 reads TGTGCCAGCAGCGTAGTCGGGGGACAGGGAGGGAACACTGAAGCTTTCTTT. Encoded protein: CASSVVGGQGGNTEAFF.

This clone showed up just once. CDR3 nucleotide sequence: TGTGCCAGCAGTTATAGACAGGGGGACAAAGTTGAATACGAGCAGTACTTC. It is translated as CASSYRQGDKVEYEQYF. The chain uses TRBV28 and TRBJ2-7; TRBD1 matches at 9 bases. The CDR3 totals 17 residues. The germline V gene encodes CDR1 MDHEN and CDR2 SYDVKM. With V trimmed by 4 bases and J by 4 bases, 14 bases remained unmatched.

This chain uses TRBV28 with TRBJ1-1; no reliable D call. Trimming shortened V by 5 bases and J by 3 bases, and 4 bases separated the two germline ends. The CDR3 extends over 11 amino acids. In germline, CDR1 is MDHEN, CDR2 SYDVKM. The CDR3 region has the DNA TGTGCCAGCAGTGGGGACACTGAAGCTTTCTTT. Translating it yields CASSGDTEAFF.

The chain uses TRBV2 and TRBJ2-5, with 7 bases matching TRBD1. The length of the CDR3 is 14 residues. V gave up 6 bases and J gave up 2 bases; unmatched junction bases: 6. Per germline, CDR1 SNHLY and CDR2 FYNNEI. Here the CDR3 DNA reads TGTGCCAGCAGGCTGGGGACAGTACAAGAGACCCAGTACTTC. Translated, it gives CASRLGTVQETQYF.

This sequence joins TRBV27 and TRBJ1-1; no reliable D call. The length of the CDR3 is 14 residues. V gave up 2 bases and J gave up 1 base, with 8 bases separating them. Germline V gene sequence: CDR1 MNHEY, CDR2 SMNVEV (reference sequence). CDR3 in amino acids: CASSLPGKNTEAFF. The CDR3 DNA is TGTGCCAGCAGTTTACCCGGGAAGAACACTGAAGCTTTCTTT.

The genes are TRBV2 and TRBJ2-1; 9 bases are shared with TRBD2. CDR3 size: 15 residues. In germline, CDR1 is SNHLY, CDR2 FYNNEI. V was clipped by 6 bases and J by 7 bases; unmatched bases: 10. CDR3 bases: TGTGCCAGCAGGAAAGCGGGAGGCCAGGGTAATGAGCAGTTCTTC. Protein sequence: CASRKAGGQGNEQFF.

This clone was seen only a few times. J is TRBJ2-7 and V is TRBV6-6, with D possibly matching TRBD2 (5 bases). V was shortened by 7 bases and J by 2 bases, with 15 bases between the two germline ends. The CDR3 length is 14 residues. The germline gives CDR1 MNHNY, CDR2 SVGAGI (reference sequence). CDR3 nucleotides: TGTGCCAGCACCCCACGGGGAAACCCCTACGAGCAGTACTTC. This sequence encodes CASTPRGNPYEQYF.

The CDR3 spells CASSYRDRGITSEQFF. In nucleotides, the CDR3 is TGCGCCAGCAGCTACCGGGACAGGGGGATTACTAGCGAGCAGTTCTTC. The gene calls are TRBV4-1 and TRBJ2-1, with TRBD1 matching 11 bases. The ends lost 5 bases at V and 10 bases at J; junction bases unmatched: 13. Germline lookup yields CDR1 MGHRA and CDR2 YSYEKL. The CDR3 contains 16 residues.

The V gene is TRBV9, the J gene TRBJ2-2; 12 positions agree with TRBD1. The CDR3 consists of 15 residues. The germline gives CDR1 SGDLS, CDR2 YYNGEE. The V gene end was trimmed by 7 bases and the J gene end by 4 bases; junction bases not matched to a gene: 5. The CDR3 nucleotides are TGTGCCAGCGGGACAGGGGGCGCGACCACCGGGGAGCTGTTTTTT. Its translation is CASGTGGATTGELFF.

This sequence joins TRBV6-1 and TRBJ1-1; tentatively, D is TRBD1 (6 bases). Trimming left V 5 bases short and J 9 bases short, with 19 bases between. This CDR3 has 14 residues. CDR1 MNHNS and CDR2 SASEGT come from the germline V gene. DNA of the CDR3: TGTGCCAGCAGTCCCCGCCGGGGGCCACTTAAAGCTTTCTTT. Protein product: CASSPRRGPLKAFF.

This clone has just one count. The gene calls are TRBV2 and TRBJ1-1; D remains ambiguous. V was clipped by 9 bases and J by 0 bases, with 14 bases between them. The CDR3 runs 14 residues. The germline CDR1 and CDR2 sequences are SNHLY and FYNNEI. CDR3 residues: CARDGRRLNTEAFF. For the CDR3, the DNA is TGTGCCAGAGACGGACGGCGGCTGAACACTGAAGCTTTCTTT.

The chain joins TRBV27 to TRBJ2-1; 10 bases fit TRBD2. Looked up from germline, CDR1 is MNHEY and CDR2 is SMNVEV (reference sequence). The ends lost 5 bases at V and 6 bases at J; junction bases unmatched: 7. This CDR3 region has 15 residues. CDR3 loop: CASSISGGLGNEQFF. CDR3 nucleotide sequence: TGTGCCAGCAGTATTAGCGGGGGGCTCGGCAATGAGCAGTTCTTC.

The CDR3 here is CASSLGLGGNTEAFF. CDR3 sequence (DNA): TGTGCCAGCAGCTTAGGCTTGGGGGGTAACACTGAAGCTTTCTTT. This chain links TRBV13 with TRBJ1-1; TRBD1 might be the D (5 bases). This CDR3 region has 15 residues. Germline CDR1 is PRHDT and CDR2 is FYEKMQ (reference sequence). V lost 0 bases, J lost 2 bases, and 10 bases lay in between.

J is TRBJ2-7 and V is TRBV10-2; D is undetermined. CDR1 and CDR2 (germline): WSHSY, SAAADI. V was cut by 4 bases and J by 2 bases, with 15 bases left in between. The CDR3 sequence is 15 residues long. The CDR3 region is CASSVGWIMTYEQYF. For the CDR3, the DNA is TGCGCCAGCAGTGTGGGGTGGATAATGACCTACGAGCAGTACTTC.